The T cell receptor (beta chain) described here comes from a study of T-cell reconstitution after alpha-beta-depleted transplantation in children. The study, taken as a whole, reports: Diversity and T-cell counts at one year after transplant derived mostly from new T cells.

Per the germline V gene, CDR1 is GTSNPN and CDR2 is SVGIG (reference sequence). The V gene lost 2 bases and the J gene lost 0 bases, with 7 bases spanning the gap. This CDR3 is built from 13 residues. Concerning this clonotype: The antigen is undetermined.

Unique molecular identifiers featured in how the TCRbeta library was prepared. TCRdb independently ran MiXCR on the PCR reads; one entry per CDR3 protein. The data contain approximately 630,000 distinct CDR3 sequences, about an eighth of them singletons. Material: PBMCs, obtained before TCRalphabeta/CD19-depleted stem cell transplant. This clonotype was obtained from a girl aged 2-10 years with congenital amegakaryocytic thrombocytopenia, due to receive a stem cell transplant. The chain couples TRBV30 to TRBJ1-1, with no clear D. Written as DNA, the CDR3 is TGTGCCTGGAGTCCAGGATTGAACACTGAAGCTTTCTTT. Its protein product is CAWSPGLNTEAFF.